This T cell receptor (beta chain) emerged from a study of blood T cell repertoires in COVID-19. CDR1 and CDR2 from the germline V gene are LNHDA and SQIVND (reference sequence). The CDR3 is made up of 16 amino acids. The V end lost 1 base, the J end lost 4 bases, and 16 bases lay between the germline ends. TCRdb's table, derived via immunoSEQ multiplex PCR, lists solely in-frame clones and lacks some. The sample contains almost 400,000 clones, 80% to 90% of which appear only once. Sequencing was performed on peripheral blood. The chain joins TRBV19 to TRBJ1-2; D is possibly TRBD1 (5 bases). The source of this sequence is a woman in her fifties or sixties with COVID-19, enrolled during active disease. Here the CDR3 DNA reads TGTGCCAGTAGTATAGGGGGCCGGCCCGGGGGCTATGGCTACACCTTC. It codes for CASSIGGRPGGYGYTF.